The subject of this entry is one TCR beta chain. Antigen specificity is unknown. With 2 bases removed from V and 5 bases from J, the gap between germline ends came to 13 bases. The CDR3 covers 14 residues. The V gene's germline CDR1 is MNHEY and CDR2 SVGAGI. Both 60 Vbeta primers and 13 Jbeta primers went into the PCR. Repertoires were generated with immunoSEQ multiplex PCR, while TCRdb's copy carries only in-frame clones and drops some. The data hold about 160,000 clones, with roughly 83% observed a single time. This specimen belongs to a study of cytomegalovirus exposure and HLA in healthy donors. Findings and caveats of the study: Sequencing likely generated an artifact that appeared as a cluster of highly shared sequence variants.

Material for sequencing was PBMCs. This chain connects TRBV6-5 to TRBJ2-7, with TRBD1 as a possible D gene (6 bases). The sequence was collected from a man aged 25 to 45 in good health and CMV-seronegative. CDR3 residues: CASSYTRGRDEQYF. The DNA for the CDR3 is TGTGCCAGCAGTTACACCAGGGGCAGAGACGAGCAGTACTTC.